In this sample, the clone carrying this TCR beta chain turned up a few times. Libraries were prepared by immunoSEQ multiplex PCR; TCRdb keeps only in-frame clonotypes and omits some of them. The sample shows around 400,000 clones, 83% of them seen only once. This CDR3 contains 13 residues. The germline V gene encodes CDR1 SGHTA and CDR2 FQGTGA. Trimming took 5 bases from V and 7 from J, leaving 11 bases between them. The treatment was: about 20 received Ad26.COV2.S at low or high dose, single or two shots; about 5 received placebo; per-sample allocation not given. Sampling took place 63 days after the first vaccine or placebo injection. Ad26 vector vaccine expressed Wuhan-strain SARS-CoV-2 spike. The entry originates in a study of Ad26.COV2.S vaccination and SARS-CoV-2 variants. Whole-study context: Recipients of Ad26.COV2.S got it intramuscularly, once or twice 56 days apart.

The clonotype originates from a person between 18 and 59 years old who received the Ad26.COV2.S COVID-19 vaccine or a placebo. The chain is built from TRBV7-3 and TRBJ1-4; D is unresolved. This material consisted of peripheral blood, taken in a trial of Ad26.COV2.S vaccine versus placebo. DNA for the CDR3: TGTGCCAGCAGCCGAGCGCCCACTGAAAAACTGTTTTTT. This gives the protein CASSRAPTEKLFF.